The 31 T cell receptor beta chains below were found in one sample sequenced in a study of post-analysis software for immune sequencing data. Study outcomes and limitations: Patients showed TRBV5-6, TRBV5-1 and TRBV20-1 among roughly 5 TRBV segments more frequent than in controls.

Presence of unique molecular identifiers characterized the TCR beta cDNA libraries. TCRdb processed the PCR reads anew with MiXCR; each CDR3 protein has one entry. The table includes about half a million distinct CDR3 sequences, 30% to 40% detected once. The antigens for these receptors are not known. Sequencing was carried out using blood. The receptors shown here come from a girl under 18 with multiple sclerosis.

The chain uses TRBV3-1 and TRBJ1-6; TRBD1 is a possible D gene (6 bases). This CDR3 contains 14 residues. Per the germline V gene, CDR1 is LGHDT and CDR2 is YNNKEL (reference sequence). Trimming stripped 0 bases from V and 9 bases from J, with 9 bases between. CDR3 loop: CASSQDRGPSPLHF. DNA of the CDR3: TGTGCCAGCAGCCAAGACAGGGGTCCTTCACCCCTCCACTTT.

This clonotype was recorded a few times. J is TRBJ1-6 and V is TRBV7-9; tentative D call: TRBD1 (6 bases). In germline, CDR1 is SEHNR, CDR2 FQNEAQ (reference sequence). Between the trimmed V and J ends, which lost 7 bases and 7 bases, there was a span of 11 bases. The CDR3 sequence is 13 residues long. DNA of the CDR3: TGTGCCAGCATGGGGGCAGAGAATTCACCCCTCCACTTT. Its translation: CASMGAENSPLHF.

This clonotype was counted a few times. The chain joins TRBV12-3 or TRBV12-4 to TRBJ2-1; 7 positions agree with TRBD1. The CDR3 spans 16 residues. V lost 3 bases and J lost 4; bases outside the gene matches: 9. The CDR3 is CASSLRGPTLYNEQFF. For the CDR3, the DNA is TGTGCCAGCAGTTTGAGGGGGCCTACATTGTACAATGAGCAGTTCTTC.

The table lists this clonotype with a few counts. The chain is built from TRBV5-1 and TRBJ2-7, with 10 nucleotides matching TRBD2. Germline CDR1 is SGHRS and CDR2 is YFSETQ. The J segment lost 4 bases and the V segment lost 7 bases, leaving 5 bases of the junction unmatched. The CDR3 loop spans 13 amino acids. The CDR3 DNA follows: TGCGCCAGCCGCCGACTAGCGGGTTACGAGCAGTACTTC. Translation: CASRRLAGYEQYF.

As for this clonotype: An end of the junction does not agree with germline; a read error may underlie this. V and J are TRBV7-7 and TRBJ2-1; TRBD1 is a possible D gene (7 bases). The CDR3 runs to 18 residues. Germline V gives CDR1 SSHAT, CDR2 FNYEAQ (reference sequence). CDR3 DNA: TGTGCTAGCAGCTTAAATATCGCAGGGGGGTTTGGGGGCGATGAGCAGTTCTTC. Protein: CASSLNIAGGFGGDEQFF. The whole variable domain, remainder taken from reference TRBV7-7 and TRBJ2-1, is GAGVSQSPRYKVTKRGQDVTLRCDPISSHATLYWYQQALGQGPEFLTYFNYEAQPDKSGLPSDRFSAERPEGSISTLTIQRTEQRDSAMYRCASSLNIAGGFGGDEQFFGPGTRLTVL.

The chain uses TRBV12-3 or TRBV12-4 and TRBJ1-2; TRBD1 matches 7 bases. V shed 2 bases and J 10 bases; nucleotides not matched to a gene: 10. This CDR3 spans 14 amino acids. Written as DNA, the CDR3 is TGTGCCAGCAGTTTATCAGGGGGGTCGTTAGACTACACCTTC. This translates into CASSLSGGSLDYTF.

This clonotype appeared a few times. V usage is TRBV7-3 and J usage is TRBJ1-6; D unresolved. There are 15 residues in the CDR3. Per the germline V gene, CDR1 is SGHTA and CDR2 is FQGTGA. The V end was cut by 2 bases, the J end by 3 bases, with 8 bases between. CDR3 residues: CASSLGVGYNSPLHF. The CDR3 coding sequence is TGTGCCAGCAGCTTAGGGGTTGGCTATAATTCACCCCTCCACTTT.

The CDR3 sequence is CASSLNWGRGYEQYF. CDR3 nucleotide sequence: TGTGCCAGCAGCTTGAACTGGGGGCGCGGGTACGAGCAGTACTTC. The chain links TRBV5-5 to TRBJ2-7; tentative D call: TRBD1 (6 bases). Trimming shortened V by 1 base and J by 4 bases, and 15 bases separated the two germline ends. CDR1 and CDR2 from the germline V gene are SGHKS and YYEKEE (reference sequence). This CDR3 comprises 15 residues. The full variable domain, in which reference TRBV5-5 and TRBJ2-7 provide the parts outside the CDR3, is DAGVTQSPTHLIKTRGQQVTLRCSPISGHKSVSWYQQVLGQGPQFIFQYYEKEERGRGNFPDRFSARQFPNYSSELNVNALLLGDSALYLCASSLNWGRGYEQYFGPGTRLTVT.

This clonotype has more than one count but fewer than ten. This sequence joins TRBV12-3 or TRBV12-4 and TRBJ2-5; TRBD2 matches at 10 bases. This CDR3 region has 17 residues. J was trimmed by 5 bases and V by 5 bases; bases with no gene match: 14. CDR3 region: CASSPLAASGGDETQYF. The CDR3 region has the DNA TGTGCCAGCAGTCCCCTAGCAGCTAGCGGGGGTGATGAGACCCAGTACTTC.

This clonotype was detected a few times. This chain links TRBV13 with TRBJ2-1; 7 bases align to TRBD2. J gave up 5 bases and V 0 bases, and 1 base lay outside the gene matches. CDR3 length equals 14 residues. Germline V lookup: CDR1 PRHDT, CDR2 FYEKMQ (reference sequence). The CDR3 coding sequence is TGTGCCAGCAGCTTAGGGCTAGCGGACAATGAGCAGTTCTTC. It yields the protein CASSLGLADNEQFF.

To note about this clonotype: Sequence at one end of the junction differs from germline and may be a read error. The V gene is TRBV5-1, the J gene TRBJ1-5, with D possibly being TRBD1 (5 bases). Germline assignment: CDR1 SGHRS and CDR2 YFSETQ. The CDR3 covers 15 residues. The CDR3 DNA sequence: TGCGCCAGCAGCCCGAGGGGTGTTAGCTATCAGCCCCAGCATTTT. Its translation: CASSPRGVSYQPQHF.

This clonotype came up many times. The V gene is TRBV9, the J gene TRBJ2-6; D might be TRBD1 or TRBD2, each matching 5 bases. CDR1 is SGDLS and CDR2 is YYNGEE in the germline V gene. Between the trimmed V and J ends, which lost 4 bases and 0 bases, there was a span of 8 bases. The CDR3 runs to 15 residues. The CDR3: CASSLGTSGANVLTF. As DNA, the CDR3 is TGTGCCAGCAGCCTGGGGACCTCTGGGGCCAACGTCCTGACTTTC.

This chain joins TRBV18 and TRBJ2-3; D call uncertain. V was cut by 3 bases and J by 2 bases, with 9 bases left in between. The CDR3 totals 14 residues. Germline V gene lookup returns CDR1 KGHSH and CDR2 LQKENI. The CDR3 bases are TGTGCCAGCTCACCTAGTTCAGACACAGATACGCAGTATTTT. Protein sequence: CASSPSSDTDTQYF.

The CDR3 sequence is CSARPGGPLSYNEQFF. The CDR3 coding sequence is TGCAGTGCTAGACCGGGGGGGCCCCTCTCCTACAATGAGCAGTTCTTC. J is TRBJ2-1 and V is TRBV20-1; 8 bases are a match to TRBD2. The ends lost 2 bases at V and 0 bases at J; junction bases unmatched: 6. The CDR3 is 16 amino acids. Germline V lookup: CDR1 DFQATT, CDR2 SNEGSKA (reference sequence).

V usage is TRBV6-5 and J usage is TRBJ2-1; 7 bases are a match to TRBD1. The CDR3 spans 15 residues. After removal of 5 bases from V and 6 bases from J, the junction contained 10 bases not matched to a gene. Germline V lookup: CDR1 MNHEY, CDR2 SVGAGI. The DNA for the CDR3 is TGTGCCAGCAGTGAAACACAGGGGTCTTGCAATGAGCAGTTCTTC. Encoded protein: CASSETQGSCNEQFF.

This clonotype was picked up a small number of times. The CDR3 sequence: CSARPLGAQSYNEQFF. In nucleotides, the CDR3 is TGCAGTGCTAGGCCATTGGGGGCTCAGTCCTACAATGAGCAGTTCTTC. The chain combines TRBV20-1 with TRBJ2-1; TRBD1 might be the D (6 bases). This CDR3 has 16 amino acids. V lost 3 bases and J 1 base, leaving 16 bases between the germline ends. Germline loops: CDR1 DFQATT, CDR2 SNEGSKA (reference sequence).

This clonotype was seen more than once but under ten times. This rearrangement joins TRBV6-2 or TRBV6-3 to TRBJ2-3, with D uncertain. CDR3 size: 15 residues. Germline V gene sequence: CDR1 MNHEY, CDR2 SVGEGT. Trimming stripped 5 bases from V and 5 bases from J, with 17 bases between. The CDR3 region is CASSTGPYDIDTQYF. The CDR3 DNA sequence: TGTGCCAGCAGTACCGGGCCTTATGACATAGATACGCAGTATTTT.

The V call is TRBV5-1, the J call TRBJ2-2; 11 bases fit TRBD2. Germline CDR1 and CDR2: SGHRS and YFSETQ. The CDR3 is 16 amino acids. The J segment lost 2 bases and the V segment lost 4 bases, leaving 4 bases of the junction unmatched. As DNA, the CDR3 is TGCGCCAGCAGCACCGGACTAGCGGGTAACACCGGGGAGCTGTTTTTT. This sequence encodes CASSTGLAGNTGELFF.

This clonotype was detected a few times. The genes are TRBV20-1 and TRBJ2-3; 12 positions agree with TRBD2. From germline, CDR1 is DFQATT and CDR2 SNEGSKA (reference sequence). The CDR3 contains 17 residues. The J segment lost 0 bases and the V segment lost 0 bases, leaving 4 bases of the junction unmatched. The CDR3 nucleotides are TGCAGTGCTAGAGATAACCTAGCGGGGGGGAGCACAGATACGCAGTATTTT. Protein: CSARDNLAGGSTDTQYF.

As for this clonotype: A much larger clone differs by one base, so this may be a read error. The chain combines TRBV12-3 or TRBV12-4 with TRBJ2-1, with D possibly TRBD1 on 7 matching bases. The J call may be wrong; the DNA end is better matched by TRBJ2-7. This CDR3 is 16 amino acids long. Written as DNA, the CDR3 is TGTGCCAGCACCCCGTTGGAGGGGGCGCCGTACAATGAGCAGTACTTC. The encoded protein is CASTPLEGAPYNEQYF.

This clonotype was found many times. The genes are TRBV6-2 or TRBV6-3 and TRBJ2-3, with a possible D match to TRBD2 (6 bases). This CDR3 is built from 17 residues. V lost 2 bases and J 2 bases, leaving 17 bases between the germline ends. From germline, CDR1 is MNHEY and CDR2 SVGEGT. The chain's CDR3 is CASSYVLSGDFTDTQYF. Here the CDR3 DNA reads TGTGCCAGCAGTTACGTCTTATCCGGGGACTTCACAGATACGCAGTATTTT.

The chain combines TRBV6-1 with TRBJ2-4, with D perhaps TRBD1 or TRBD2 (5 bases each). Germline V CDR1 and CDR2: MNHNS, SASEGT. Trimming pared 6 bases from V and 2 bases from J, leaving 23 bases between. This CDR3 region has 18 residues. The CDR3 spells CASRPSQGGSLTKNIQYF. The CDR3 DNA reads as TGTGCCAGCAGACCCAGTCAGGGTGGGAGCTTGACCAAAAACATTCAGTACTTC.

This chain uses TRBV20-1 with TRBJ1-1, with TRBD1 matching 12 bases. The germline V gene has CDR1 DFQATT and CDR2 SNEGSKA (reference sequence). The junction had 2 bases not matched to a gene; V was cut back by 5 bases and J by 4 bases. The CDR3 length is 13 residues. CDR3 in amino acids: CSALGQGATEAFF. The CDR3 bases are TGCAGTGCTTTGGGACAGGGGGCCACTGAAGCTTTCTTT.

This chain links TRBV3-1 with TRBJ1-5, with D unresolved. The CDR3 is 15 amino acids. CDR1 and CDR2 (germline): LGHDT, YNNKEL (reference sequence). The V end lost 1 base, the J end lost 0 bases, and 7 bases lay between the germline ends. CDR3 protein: CASSQGPYSNQPQHF. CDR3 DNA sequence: TGTGCCAGCAGCCAAGGACCGTATAGCAATCAGCCCCAGCATTTT.

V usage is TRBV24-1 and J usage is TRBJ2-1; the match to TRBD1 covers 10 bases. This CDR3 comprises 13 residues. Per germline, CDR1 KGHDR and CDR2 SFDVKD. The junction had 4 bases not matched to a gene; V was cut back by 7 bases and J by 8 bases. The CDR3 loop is CATRDRGLDEQFF. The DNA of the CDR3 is TGTGCCACCAGGGACAGGGGGTTGGATGAGCAGTTCTTC.

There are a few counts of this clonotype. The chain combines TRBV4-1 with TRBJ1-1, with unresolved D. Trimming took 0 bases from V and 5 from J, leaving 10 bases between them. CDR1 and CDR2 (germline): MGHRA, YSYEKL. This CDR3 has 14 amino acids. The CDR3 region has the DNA TGCGCCAGCAGCCAAGAACCAGGACGAACTGAAGCTTTCTTT. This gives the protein CASSQEPGRTEAFF.

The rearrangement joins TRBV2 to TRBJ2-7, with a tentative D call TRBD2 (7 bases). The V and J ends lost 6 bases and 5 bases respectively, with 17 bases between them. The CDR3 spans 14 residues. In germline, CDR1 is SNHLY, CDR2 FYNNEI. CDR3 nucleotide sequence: TGTGCCAGCAGAAAGGGGGGGGCTGATCACGAGCAGTACTTC. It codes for CASRKGGADHEQYF.

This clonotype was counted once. This chain's CDR3 is CSVVRGPDTEAFF. The CDR3 coding sequence is TGCAGCGTTGTCAGGGGCCCGGACACTGAAGCTTTCTTT. This chain joins TRBV29-1 and TRBJ1-1; D is possibly TRBD1 (6 bases). CDR1 and CDR2 (germline): SQVTM, ANQGSEA. V was shortened by 4 bases and J by 3 bases, with 12 bases between the two germline ends. This CDR3 is built from 13 residues.

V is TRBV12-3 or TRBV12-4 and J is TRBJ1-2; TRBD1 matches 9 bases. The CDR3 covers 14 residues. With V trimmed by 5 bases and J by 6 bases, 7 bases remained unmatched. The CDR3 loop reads CASSPGTGPHGYTF. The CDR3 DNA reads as TGTGCCAGCAGTCCCGGGACAGGGCCGCATGGCTACACCTTC.

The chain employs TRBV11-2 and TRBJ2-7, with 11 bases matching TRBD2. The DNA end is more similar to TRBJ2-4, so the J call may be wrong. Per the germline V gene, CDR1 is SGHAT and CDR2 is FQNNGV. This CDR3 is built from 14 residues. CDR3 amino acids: CASSPTSGVVIQYF. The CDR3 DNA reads TGTGCCAGCAGCCCGACTAGCGGGGTCGTCATTCAGTACTTC.

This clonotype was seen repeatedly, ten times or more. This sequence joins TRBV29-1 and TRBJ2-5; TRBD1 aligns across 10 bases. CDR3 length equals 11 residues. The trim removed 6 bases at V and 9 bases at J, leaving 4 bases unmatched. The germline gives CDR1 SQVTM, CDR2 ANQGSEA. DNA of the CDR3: TGCAGCGTCGGGACAGGGGAAGCCCAGTACTTC. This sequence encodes CSVGTGEAQYF.